This T cell receptor (beta chain) is drawn from a study of shared clonotypes between healthy human individuals. General study results and limits: Sorted-subset sequencing was shown by rarefaction to be incomplete despite large depth.

The CDR3 loop spans 13 amino acids. Germline CDR1 and CDR2: MDHEN and SYDVKM. The germline V and J ends were trimmed by 6 bases and 6 bases, with 12 bases remaining between them. In regard to this clone: Its specificity is not known.

The naive CD8 population came from CD45RO-negative cells selected for CCR7, without terminally differentiated effector memory CD45RA+ cells. TCRdb keeps only in-frame clones here, not all; method: immunoSEQ multiplex PCR. The sample carries around 2.1 million clones, approximately 94% recorded once. J is TRBJ1-5 and V is TRBV28; TRBD1 might be the D (6 bases). Sequences were obtained from naive CD8+ T cells from PBMCs. This clonotype was sampled from a man younger than 35 in good health. Some clones in this sample may be carry-over from other donors' samples. The CDR3 is CASRFQGTQPQHF. CDR3 coding DNA: TGTGCCAGCAGGTTCCAGGGGACTCAGCCCCAGCATTTT.